This TCR beta chain was profiled in a study of somatic mutations in cytotoxic T cells in rheumatoid arthritis. Study-level background: Prior to any treatment and right after diagnosis, patient blood (around 30 ml EDTA) was drawn. Flow sorting of some V beta antibody-stained T cells reached nearly 100% purity, with V beta1+ cells also TCRB-sequenced. Points from the study as a whole: Patients with rheumatoid arthritis did not differ significantly from age-matched healthy controls in CD8+ T-cell clonality. CD8+ clonality increased with age in rheumatoid arthritis patients but not in healthy controls.

Generated by immunoSEQ multiplex PCR, the TCRdb table keeps only in-frame clones and is missing some. Here the sample spans fewer than 25,000 clones, 78% being singletons. This clone was recorded only once. Its target is not known. CDR3 size: 17 residues. Germline trimming cut 0 bases from V and 0 bases from J; bases unmatched to any gene: 3. Germline assignment: CDR1 LGHNA and CDR2 YSLEER. The TCR comes from an adult with rheumatoid arthritis. The sequenced sample consisted of CD8+ T cells sorted from blood. The rearrangement joins TRBV4-3 to TRBJ1-3, with TRBD1 matching over 9 bases. DNA for the CDR3: TGCGCCAGCAGCCAAGATGGGACAGGGAGCTCTGGAAACACCATATATTTT. Protein sequence: CASSQDGTGSSGNTIYF.